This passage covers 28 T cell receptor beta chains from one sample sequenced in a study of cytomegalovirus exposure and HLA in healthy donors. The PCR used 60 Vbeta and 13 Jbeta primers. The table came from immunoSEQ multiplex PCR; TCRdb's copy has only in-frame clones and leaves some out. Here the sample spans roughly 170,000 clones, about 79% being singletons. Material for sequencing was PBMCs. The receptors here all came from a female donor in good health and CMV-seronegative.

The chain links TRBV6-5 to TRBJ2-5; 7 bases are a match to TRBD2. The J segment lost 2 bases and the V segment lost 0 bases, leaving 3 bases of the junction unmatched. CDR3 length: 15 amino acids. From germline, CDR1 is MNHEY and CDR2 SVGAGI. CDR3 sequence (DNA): TGTGCCAGCAGTTACTCGGCGGGAGATCAAGAGACCCAGTACTTC. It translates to CASSYSAGDQETQYF.

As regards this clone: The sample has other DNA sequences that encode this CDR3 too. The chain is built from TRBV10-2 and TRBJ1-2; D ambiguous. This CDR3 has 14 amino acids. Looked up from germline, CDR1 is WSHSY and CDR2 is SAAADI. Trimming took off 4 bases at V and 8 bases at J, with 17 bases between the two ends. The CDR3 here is CASSASFAAGGYTF. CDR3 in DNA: TGCGCCAGCAGTGCCTCATTCGCCGCGGGGGGCTACACCTTC.

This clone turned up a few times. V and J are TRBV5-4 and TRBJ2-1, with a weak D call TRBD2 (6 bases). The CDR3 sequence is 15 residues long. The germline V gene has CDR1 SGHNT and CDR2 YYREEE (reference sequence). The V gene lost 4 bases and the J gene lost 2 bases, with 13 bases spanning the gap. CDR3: CASSPAAGTYNEQFF. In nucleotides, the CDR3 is TGTGCCAGCAGCCCGGCCGCGGGGACCTACAATGAGCAGTTCTTC.

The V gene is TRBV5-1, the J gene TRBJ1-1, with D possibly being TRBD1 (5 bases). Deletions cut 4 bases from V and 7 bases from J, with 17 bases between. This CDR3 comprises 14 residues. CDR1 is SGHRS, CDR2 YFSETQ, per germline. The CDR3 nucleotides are TGCGCCAGCAGCGTTGCAAATAGGGGAAATGAAGCTTTCTTT. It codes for CASSVANRGNEAFF.

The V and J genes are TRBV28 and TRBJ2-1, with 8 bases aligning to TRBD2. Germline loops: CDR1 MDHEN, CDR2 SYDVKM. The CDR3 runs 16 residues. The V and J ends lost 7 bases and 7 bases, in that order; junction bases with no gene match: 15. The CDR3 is CASTSIVSGINNEQFF. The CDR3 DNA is TGTGCCAGCACGTCCATCGTTAGCGGGATAAATAATGAGCAGTTCTTC.

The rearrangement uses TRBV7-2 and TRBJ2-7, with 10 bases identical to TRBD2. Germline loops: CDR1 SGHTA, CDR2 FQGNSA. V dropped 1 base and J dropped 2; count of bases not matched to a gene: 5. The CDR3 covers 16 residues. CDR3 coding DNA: TGTGCCAGCAGCTTAGGTTTCCTAGCGGGAGCCTACGAGCAGTACTTC. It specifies CASSLGFLAGAYEQYF.

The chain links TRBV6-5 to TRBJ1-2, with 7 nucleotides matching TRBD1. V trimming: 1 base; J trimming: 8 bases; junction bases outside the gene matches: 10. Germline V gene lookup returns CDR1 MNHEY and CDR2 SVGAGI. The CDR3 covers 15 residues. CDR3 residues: CASSYLKDRSVGYTF. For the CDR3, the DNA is TGTGCCAGCAGTTACTTAAAGGACAGGTCGGTCGGCTACACCTTC.

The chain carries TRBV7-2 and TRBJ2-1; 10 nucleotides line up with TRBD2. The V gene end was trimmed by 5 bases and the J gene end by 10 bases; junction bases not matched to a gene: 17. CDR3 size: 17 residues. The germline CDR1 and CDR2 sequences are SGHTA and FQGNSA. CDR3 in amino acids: CASSQSPFSGRLGEQFF. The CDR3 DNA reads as TGTGCCAGCAGCCAGAGTCCCTTTAGCGGGAGGTTAGGGGAGCAGTTCTTC.

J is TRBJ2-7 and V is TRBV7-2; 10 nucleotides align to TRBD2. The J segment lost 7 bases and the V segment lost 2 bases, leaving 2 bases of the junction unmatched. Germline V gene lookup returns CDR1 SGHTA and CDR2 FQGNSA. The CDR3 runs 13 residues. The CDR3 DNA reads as TGTGCCAGCAGCTTACATAGCGGGAGGGAGCAGTACTTC. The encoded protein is CASSLHSGREQYF.

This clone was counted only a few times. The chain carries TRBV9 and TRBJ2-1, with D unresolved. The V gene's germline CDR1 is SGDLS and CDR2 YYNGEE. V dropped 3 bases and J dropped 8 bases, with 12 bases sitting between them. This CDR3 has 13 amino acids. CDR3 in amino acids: CASSAPVIDEQFF. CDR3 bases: TGTGCCAGCAGCGCCCCGGTGATCGATGAGCAGTTCTTC.

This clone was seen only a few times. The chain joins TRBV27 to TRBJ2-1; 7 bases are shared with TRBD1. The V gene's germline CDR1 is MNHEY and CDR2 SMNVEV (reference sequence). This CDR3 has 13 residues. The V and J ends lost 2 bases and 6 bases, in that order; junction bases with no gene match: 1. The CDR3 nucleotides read TGTGCCAGCAGTTTAGCAGGGGGCAATGAGCAGTTCTTC. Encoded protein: CASSLAGGNEQFF.

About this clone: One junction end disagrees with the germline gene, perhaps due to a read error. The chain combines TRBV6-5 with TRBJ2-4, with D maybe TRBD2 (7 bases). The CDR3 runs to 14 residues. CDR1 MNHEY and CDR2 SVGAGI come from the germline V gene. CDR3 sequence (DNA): TGTGCCAGCAGGGACAGACTAGCCAAAAACAGTCAGTACTTC. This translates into CASRDRLAKNSQYF.

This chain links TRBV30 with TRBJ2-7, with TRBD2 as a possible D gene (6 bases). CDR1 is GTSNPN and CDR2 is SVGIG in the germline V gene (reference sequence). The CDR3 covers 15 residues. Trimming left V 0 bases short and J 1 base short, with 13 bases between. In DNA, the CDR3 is TGTGCCTGGAGTGTAGCCGGGAGTAAGTCCTACGAGCAGTACTTC. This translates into CAWSVAGSKSYEQYF.

CDR3 coding DNA: TGTGCCACTAGGGACAGGGGGTCTGCAGATACGCAGTATTTT. As protein: CATRDRGSADTQYF. This chain connects TRBV19 to TRBJ2-3, with 11 bases that match TRBD1. V lost 10 bases and J lost 4; bases outside the gene matches: 7. Germline values: CDR1 LNHDA, CDR2 SQIVND (reference sequence). This CDR3 spans 14 amino acids.

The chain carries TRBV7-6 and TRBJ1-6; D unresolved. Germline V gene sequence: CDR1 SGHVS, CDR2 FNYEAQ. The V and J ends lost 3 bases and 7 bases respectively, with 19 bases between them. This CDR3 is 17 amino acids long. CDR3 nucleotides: TGTGCCAGCAGCTTTGGTGGCGGGGTGACATTAAATTCACCCCTCCACTTT. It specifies CASSFGGGVTLNSPLHF.

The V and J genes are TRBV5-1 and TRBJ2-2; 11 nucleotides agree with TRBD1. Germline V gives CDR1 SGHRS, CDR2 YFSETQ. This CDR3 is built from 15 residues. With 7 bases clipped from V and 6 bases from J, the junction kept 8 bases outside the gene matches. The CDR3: CASRPGQGVAGELFF. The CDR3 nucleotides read TGCGCCAGCCGTCCGGGACAGGGGGTGGCCGGGGAGCTGTTTTTT.

CDR3 sequence reads: CARATSREPQHF. Written as DNA, the CDR3 is TGTGCCAGGGCGACAAGTAGAGAGCCCCAGCATTTT. The chain employs TRBV19 and TRBJ1-5; no clear D. Trimming took 9 bases from V and 8 from J, leaving 14 bases between them. Per the germline V gene, CDR1 is LNHDA and CDR2 is SQIVND (reference sequence). The CDR3 has 12 residues.

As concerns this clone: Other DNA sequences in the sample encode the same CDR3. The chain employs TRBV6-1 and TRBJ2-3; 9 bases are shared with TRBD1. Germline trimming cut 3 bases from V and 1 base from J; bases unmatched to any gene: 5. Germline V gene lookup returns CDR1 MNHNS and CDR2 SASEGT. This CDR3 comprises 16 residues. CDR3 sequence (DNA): TGTGCCAGCAGTGAGAGACAGGGGGTCCGCACAGATACGCAGTATTTT. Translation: CASSERQGVRTDTQYF.

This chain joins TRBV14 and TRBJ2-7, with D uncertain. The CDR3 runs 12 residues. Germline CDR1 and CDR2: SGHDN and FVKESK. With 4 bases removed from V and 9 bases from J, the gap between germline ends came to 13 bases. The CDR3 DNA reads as TGTGCCAGCAGCCCTCAAGAGTTTGGGCAGTACTTC. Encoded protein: CASSPQEFGQYF.

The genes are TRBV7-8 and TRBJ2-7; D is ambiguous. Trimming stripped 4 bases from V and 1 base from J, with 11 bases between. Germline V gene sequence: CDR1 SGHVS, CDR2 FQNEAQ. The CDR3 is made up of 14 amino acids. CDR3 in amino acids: CASSSFPESYEQYF. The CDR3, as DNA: TGTGCCAGCAGCTCATTCCCAGAATCCTACGAGCAGTACTTC.

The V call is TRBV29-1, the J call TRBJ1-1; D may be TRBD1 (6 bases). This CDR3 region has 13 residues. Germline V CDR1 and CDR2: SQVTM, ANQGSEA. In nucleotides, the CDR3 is TGCGGCATGCGGGAGGGGGATTATACTGAAGCTTTCTTT. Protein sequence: CGMREGDYTEAFF.

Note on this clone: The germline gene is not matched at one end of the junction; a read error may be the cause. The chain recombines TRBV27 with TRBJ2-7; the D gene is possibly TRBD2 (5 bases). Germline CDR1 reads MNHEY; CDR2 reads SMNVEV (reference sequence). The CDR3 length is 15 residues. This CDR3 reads CAGSPPVASRDEQYF. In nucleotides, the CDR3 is TGTGCCGGCAGTCCCCCGGTAGCGAGCCGGGACGAGCAGTACTTC.

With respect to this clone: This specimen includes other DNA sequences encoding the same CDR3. The CDR3: CASSQGGGAYEQYF. CDR3 nucleotide sequence: TGTGCCAGCAGCCAGGGCGGGGGGGCCTACGAGCAGTACTTC. V is TRBV7-2 and J is TRBJ2-7; the match to TRBD2 covers 9 bases. The CDR3 spans 14 residues. Losses at the gene ends were 5 bases for V and 2 bases for J; bases not matched to a gene: 4. Germline V gene data show CDR1 as SGHTA and CDR2 as FQGNSA.

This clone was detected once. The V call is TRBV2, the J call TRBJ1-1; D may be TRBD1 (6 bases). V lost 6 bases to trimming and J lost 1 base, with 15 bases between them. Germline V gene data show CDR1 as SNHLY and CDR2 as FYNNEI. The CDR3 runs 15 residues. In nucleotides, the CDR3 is TGTGCCAGCAGGGAAACAGGGTTTCCGAACACTGAAGCTTTCTTT. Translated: CASRETGFPNTEAFF.

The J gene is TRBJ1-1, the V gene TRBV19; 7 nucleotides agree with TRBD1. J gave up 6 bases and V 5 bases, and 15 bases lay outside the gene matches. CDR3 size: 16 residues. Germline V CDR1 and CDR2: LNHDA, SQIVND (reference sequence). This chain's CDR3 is CASSPKHSIGQAEAFF. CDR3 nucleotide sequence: TGTGCCAGTAGTCCGAAACACTCGATCGGACAGGCTGAAGCTTTCTTT.

CDR3 bases: TGTGCCAGCAGTTTGGCTTACGAGCAGTACTTC. Amino acid sequence: CASSLAYEQYF. The chain recombines TRBV28 with TRBJ2-7, with D unclear. CDR3 length equals 11 residues. V was cut by 3 bases and J by 4 bases, with 4 bases left in between. The germline CDR1 and CDR2 sequences are MDHEN and SYDVKM.

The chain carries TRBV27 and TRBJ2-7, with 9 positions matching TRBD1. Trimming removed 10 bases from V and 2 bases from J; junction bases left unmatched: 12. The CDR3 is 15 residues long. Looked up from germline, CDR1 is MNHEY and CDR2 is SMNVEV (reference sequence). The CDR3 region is CATSSGTGFPYEQYF. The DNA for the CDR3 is TGTGCCACCAGCTCCGGGACAGGGTTTCCCTACGAGCAGTACTTC.

The CDR3 bases are TGCGCCAGCAGCTTGGCGAGTAGACAGGGGGCGTTCTACGAGCAGTACTTC. Protein sequence: CASSLASRQGAFYEQYF. This chain connects TRBV5-1 to TRBJ2-7; TRBD1 matches 10 bases. V gave up 0 bases and J gave up 3 bases; unmatched junction bases: 9. The CDR3 contains 17 residues. The V gene's germline CDR1 is SGHRS and CDR2 YFSETQ.